The 11 T cell receptor beta chains below were found in one sample sequenced in a study of lymphopenia after photon versus proton radiotherapy. The assay was immunoSEQ multiplex PCR, and TCRdb's table has in-frame clones only and misses some. The data contain some 30,000 clones, about 91% of them singletons. Here the sequenced sample was peripheral blood, taken from a patient treated with proton-based radiotherapy. These receptors were taken from an older woman with cholangiocarcinoma. Some clones in this sample may be carry-over from other donors' samples.

The rearrangement uses TRBV6-5 and TRBJ2-7; D is unclear. This CDR3 has 14 residues. Germline V gene sequence: CDR1 MNHEY, CDR2 SVGAGI. Trimming removed 0 bases at V and 3 bases at J, with 9 bases between. In DNA, the CDR3 is TGTGCCAGCAGTTACTCGAGTCCGGGCTACGAGCAGTACTTC. Translation gives CASSYSSPGYEQYF.

This chain links TRBV7-3 with TRBJ2-3; D is perhaps TRBD1 (6 bases). The length of the CDR3 is 14 residues. V was clipped by 3 bases and J by 1 base, with 8 bases between them. The germline V gene encodes CDR1 SGHTA and CDR2 FQGTGA. CDR3 coding DNA: TGTGCCAGCAGCTTCCGACAGGGCACAGATACGCAGTATTTT. Encoded protein: CASSFRQGTDTQYF.

The chain couples TRBV2 to TRBJ2-5; the D call may be TRBD1 or TRBD2 (5 bases each). With 7 bases removed from V and 5 bases from J, the gap between germline ends came to 11 bases. The germline V gene encodes CDR1 SNHLY and CDR2 FYNNEI. This CDR3 is 12 amino acids long. For the CDR3, the DNA is TGTGCCAGCACCGGGGCAGGGGAGACCCAGTACTTC. Residues: CASTGAGETQYF.

This chain links TRBV18 with TRBJ2-5, with D unclear. CDR1 is KGHSH, CDR2 LQKENI, per germline. The CDR3 is 11 amino acids. V was trimmed by 4 bases and J by 5 bases, leaving 5 bases between them. CDR3 region: CASSLTETQYF. In nucleotides, the CDR3 is TGTGCCAGCTCACTCACGGAGACCCAGTACTTC.

This clone was found once. The rearrangement joins TRBV29-1 to TRBJ2-7; D gene uncertain. Germline V gives CDR1 SQVTM, CDR2 ANQGSEA. The CDR3 length is 13 residues. V was clipped by 0 bases and J by 5 bases, with 11 bases between them. For the CDR3, the DNA is TGCAGCGTTGAAGATAACTCCAGGAACGAGCAGTACTTC. As protein: CSVEDNSRNEQYF.

This chain joins TRBV7-9 and TRBJ1-1, with a tentative D call TRBD1 (6 bases). Germline V gene lookup returns CDR1 SEHNR and CDR2 FQNEAQ (reference sequence). This CDR3 comprises 14 residues. Trimming cost V 5 bases and J 1 base, with 11 bases left between them. The CDR3 coding sequence is TGTGCCAGCAGCCGACAGGCGAGGAACACTGAAGCTTTCTTT. Protein sequence: CASSRQARNTEAFF.

The rearrangement uses TRBV27 and TRBJ1-5; possible D gene TRBD1, 5 bases. V dropped 1 base and J dropped 4 bases, with 11 bases sitting between them. The CDR3 totals 15 residues. The germline CDR1 and CDR2 sequences are MNHEY and SMNVEV (reference sequence). The CDR3 loop is CASSLWGGPNQPQHF. The CDR3 DNA follows: TGTGCCAGCAGTTTATGGGGCGGACCAAATCAGCCCCAGCATTTT.

This clone has more than one count but fewer than ten. The chain recombines TRBV10-3 with TRBJ2-3; no reliable D call. The germline V and J ends were trimmed by 0 bases and 4 bases, with 8 bases remaining between them. The germline gives CDR1 ENHRY, CDR2 SYGVKD. The CDR3 extends over 14 amino acids. This chain's CDR3 is CAISESSRADTQYF. The CDR3 coding sequence is TGTGCCATCAGTGAGTCGAGTAGGGCAGATACGCAGTATTTT.

The chain joins TRBV6-6 to TRBJ1-2, with D possibly matching TRBD1 (5 bases). The germline gives CDR1 MNHNY, CDR2 SVGAGI (reference sequence). V lost 8 bases and J lost 4, with 17 bases in between. CDR3 length: 14 amino acids. The CDR3 sequence is CASLSGGDLYGYTF. In DNA form, the CDR3 reads TGTGCCAGCCTCTCGGGGGGGGATCTCTATGGCTACACCTTC.

The sample holds a few counts of this clone. The rearrangement uses TRBV29-1 and TRBJ1-1, with D unclear. Trimming removed 7 bases from V and 1 base from J, with 13 bases in between. Germline V gene sequence: CDR1 SQVTM, CDR2 ANQGSEA. This CDR3 has 13 residues. This CDR3 is CSAGEGTNTEAFF. In DNA form, the CDR3 reads TGCAGCGCCGGGGAGGGAACGAACACTGAAGCTTTCTTT.

The V call is TRBV7-9, the J call TRBJ1-1; D not resolved. The length of the CDR3 is 16 residues. The germline V gene encodes CDR1 SEHNR and CDR2 FQNEAQ (reference sequence). Trimming took 1 base from V and 1 from J, leaving 13 bases between them. CDR3 amino acids: CASSLGGPQRNTEAFF. CDR3 in DNA: TGTGCCAGCAGCTTAGGAGGGCCCCAGAGGAACACTGAAGCTTTCTTT.